The 4 T cell receptor beta chains below come from one sample, sequenced in a study of long-term antiretroviral therapy in people with HIV. A v3.0 immunoSEQ assay was performed at survey level. The assay was immunoSEQ multiplex PCR, and TCRdb's table has in-frame clones only and misses some. The sample comprises about 27,000 clones, about 82% of which are singletons, and approximately 9% rests with the top ten. This material consisted of unsorted PBMCs, taken 3 years after starting antiretroviral therapy. These receptor sequences come from a man aged 35 to 55 with HIV.

The chain links TRBV25-1 to TRBJ2-6; D gene unclear. V lost 6 bases, J lost 0 bases, and 6 bases lay in between. The CDR3 has 14 residues. Germline assignment: CDR1 MGHDK and CDR2 SYGVNS. CDR3 nucleotides: TGTGCCAGCAGCCGAAGCTCTGGGGCCAACGTCCTGACTTTC. Translating it yields CASSRSSGANVLTF.

CDR3 nucleotides: TGTGCCAGCAGGCCGATGGGGGGGTCCTCCTACAATGAGCAGTTCTTC. Its protein product is CASRPMGGSSYNEQFF. This chain uses TRBV7-2 with TRBJ2-1, with 7 positions matching TRBD2. CDR1 SGHTA and CDR2 FQGNSA come from the germline V gene. The V segment lost 6 bases and the J segment 0 bases; nucleotides outside the gene matches: 8. The CDR3 extends over 16 amino acids.

The V call is TRBV6-1, the J call TRBJ1-2; D unclear. The V gene's germline CDR1 is MNHNS and CDR2 SASEGT. V was pared by 4 bases and J by 1 base, with 10 bases between. The CDR3 totals 14 residues. Here the CDR3 reads CASSASDLNYGYTF. As DNA, the CDR3 is TGTGCCAGCAGTGCTTCGGACCTTAACTATGGCTACACCTTC.

The chain recombines TRBV27 with TRBJ2-1; TRBD2 is a possible D gene (5 bases). This CDR3 contains 13 residues. The germline CDR1 and CDR2 sequences are MNHEY and SMNVEV (reference sequence). V was pared by 8 bases and J by 3 bases, with 11 bases between. The CDR3 nucleotides read TGTGCCAGCCGAGGGAATAACTACAATGAGCAGTTCTTC. It encodes CASRGNNYNEQFF.